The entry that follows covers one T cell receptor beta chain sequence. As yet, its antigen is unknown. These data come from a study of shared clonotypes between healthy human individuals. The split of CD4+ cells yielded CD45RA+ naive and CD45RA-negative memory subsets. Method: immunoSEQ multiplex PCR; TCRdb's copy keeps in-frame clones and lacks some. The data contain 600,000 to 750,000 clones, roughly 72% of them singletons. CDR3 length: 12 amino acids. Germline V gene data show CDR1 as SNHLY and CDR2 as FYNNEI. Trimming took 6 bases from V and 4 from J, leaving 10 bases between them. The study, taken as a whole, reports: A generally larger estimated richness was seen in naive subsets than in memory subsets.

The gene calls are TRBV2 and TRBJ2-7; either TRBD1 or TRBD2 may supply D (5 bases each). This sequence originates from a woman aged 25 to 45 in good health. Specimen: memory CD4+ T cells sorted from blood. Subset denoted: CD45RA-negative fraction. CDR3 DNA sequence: TGTGCCAGCAGGGGGGTCGGGTACGAGCAGTACTTC. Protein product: CASRGVGYEQYF. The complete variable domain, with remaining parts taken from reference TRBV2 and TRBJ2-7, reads EPEVTQTPSHQVTQMGQEVILRCVPISNHLYFYWYRQILGQKVEFLVSFYNNEISEKSEIFDDQFSVERPDGSNFTLKIRSTKLEDSAMYFCASRGVGYEQYFGPGTRLTVT.